This TCR beta chain was profiled in a study of T cell responses to AZD1222 COVID-19 vaccine. Findings of the study overall: None of the repertoires were sampled until the peak T cell response had passed. Following two doses of AZD1222, Spike-specific TCR breadth and depth rose.

Regarding this clone: The antigen is unknown.

The CDR3 has 20 residues. The V gene's germline CDR1 is SGHDN and CDR2 FVKESK. The trim removed 0 bases at V and 2 bases at J, leaving 16 bases unmatched. Produced via immunoSEQ multiplex PCR; TCRdb's table is partial and in-frame only. The sample has about 150,000 clones; about 93% are singletons. The receptor was derived from an adult in good health. The source material was peripheral blood, sampled on day 0 of AZD1222 vaccination. The chain employs TRBV14 and TRBJ1-1; 9 bases map to TRBD1. The CDR3 DNA sequence: TGTGCCAGCAGCCAAGAAGCTAAGAACAGGGGGCCGATCTCAAACACTGAAGCTTTCTTT. Its translation is CASSQEAKNRGPISNTEAFF.